The 13 T cell receptor beta chains below all came from one sample that was sequenced in a study of shared clonotypes between healthy human individuals. Some clones are missing from TCRdb's copy, which holds only in-frame ones; the method was immunoSEQ multiplex PCR. The sample yields about 1 million clones, about 80% seen once. The sequenced material came from memory CD4+ T cells sorted from blood. The subset: CD45RA-negative fraction. These receptors originate from a man between 18 and 35 years old in good health.

The chain links TRBV12-5 to TRBJ1-2, with TRBD1 as a possible D gene (6 bases). Germline V CDR1 and CDR2: LGHNT, FRNRAP. The CDR3 contains 13 residues. V was cut by 4 bases and J by 4 bases, with 10 bases left in between. The CDR3 DNA is TGTGCTAGTGGTTCGGACAGTTCCTATGGCTACACCTTC. Translation: CASGSDSSYGYTF.

This clone occurred once. V usage is TRBV7-2 and J usage is TRBJ1-4, with 9 bases that match TRBD1. The trim removed 7 bases at V and 7 bases at J, leaving 7 bases unmatched. CDR1 is SGHTA, CDR2 FQGNSA, per germline. This CDR3 spans 14 amino acids. For the CDR3, the DNA is TGTGCCAGCACACTGGGACAGGGTGGTGAAAAACTGTTTTTT. The encoded protein is CASTLGQGGEKLFF.

The table lists this clone with many counts. V and J are TRBV7-2 and TRBJ2-7; TRBD2 aligns across 13 bases. V shed 5 bases, J shed 0 bases, and the junction held 4 bases outside the gene matches. This CDR3 region has 16 residues. Per the germline V gene, CDR1 is SGHTA and CDR2 is FQGNSA. CDR3 protein: CASSPGTSGDSYEQYF. Written as DNA, the CDR3 is TGTGCCAGCAGCCCTGGGACTAGCGGGGACTCCTACGAGCAGTACTTC.

This clone was seen once. This sequence joins TRBV29-1 and TRBJ1-1; D is unclear. Trimming took off 8 bases at V and 4 bases at J, with 17 bases between the two ends. The CDR3 consists of 13 residues. Per the germline V gene, CDR1 is SQVTM and CDR2 is ANQGSEA. CDR3 in amino acids: CSSEGNLGTEAFF. CDR3 nucleotides: TGCAGCTCCGAAGGGAATCTCGGCACTGAAGCTTTCTTT.

The rearrangement uses TRBV25-1 and TRBJ1-6; D not resolved. The germline CDR1 and CDR2 sequences are MGHDK and SYGVNS. This CDR3 contains 12 residues. The ends were cut back, 3 bases at V and 10 bases at J, with 7 bases in the middle. The CDR3 nucleotides read TGTGCCAGCAGTGACGGAGAATCACCCCTCCACTTT. Translation gives CASSDGESPLHF.

The CDR3 reads CAISEPTQGRYGYTF. CDR3 nucleotides: TGTGCCATCAGTGAGCCCACACAGGGGCGGTATGGCTACACCTTC. The chain couples TRBV10-3 to TRBJ1-2, with 7 bases lining up with TRBD1. Germline CDR1 ENHRY, CDR2 SYGVKD. The CDR3 loop spans 15 amino acids. V lost 2 bases and J lost 5; bases outside the gene matches: 8.

The chain recombines TRBV19 with TRBJ2-4; 8 bases line up with TRBD1. V trimming: 4 bases; J trimming: 6 bases; junction bases outside the gene matches: 8. CDR1 is LNHDA, CDR2 SQIVND, per germline (reference sequence). This CDR3 comprises 15 residues. The CDR3 coding sequence is TGTGCCAGTAGTACCGAAACAGGGGGGAGAAACATTCAGTACTTC. This translates into CASSTETGGRNIQYF.

This sequence joins TRBV7-2 and TRBJ1-1; the D is unclear. This CDR3 contains 13 residues. CDR1 is SGHTA, CDR2 FQGNSA, per germline. V was pared by 2 bases and J by 3 bases, with 7 bases between. CDR3 residues: CASSLTLDTEAFF. DNA of the CDR3: TGTGCCAGCAGCTTAACGCTGGACACTGAAGCTTTCTTT.

The chain uses TRBV19 and TRBJ1-4; D might be TRBD1 (6 bases). Trimming shortened V by 7 bases and J by 5 bases, and 14 bases separated the two germline ends. Germline V CDR1 and CDR2: LNHDA, SQIVND (reference sequence). This CDR3 has 14 amino acids. CDR3 protein: CASTKDRTNEKLFF. The CDR3 nucleotides read TGTGCCAGTACAAAGGACAGAACAAATGAAAAACTGTTTTTT. Full variable domain (missing parts from reference TRBV19 and TRBJ1-4): DGGITQSPKYLFRKEGQNVTLSCEQNLNHDAMYWYRQDPGQGLRLIYYSQIVNDFQKGDIAEGYSVSREKKESFPLTVTSAQKNPTAFYLCASTKDRTNEKLFFGSGTQLSVL.

To note about this clone: The sample holds other DNA sequences that translate to the same CDR3. The genes are TRBV4-3 and TRBJ2-1; D is perhaps TRBD2 (6 bases). The CDR3 has 17 residues. Germline V gene data show CDR1 as LGHNA and CDR2 as YSLEER. Deletions cut 0 bases from V and 4 bases from J, with 16 bases between. The CDR3 sequence is CASSQDFRDWTYNEQFF. The DNA of the CDR3 is TGCGCCAGCAGCCAAGACTTCCGGGACTGGACTTACAATGAGCAGTTCTTC.

In DNA, the CDR3 is TGTGCCAGCTCACCACCGTATGAGGGTCCTAGCACAGATACGCAGTATTTT. Encoded protein: CASSPPYEGPSTDTQYF. This sequence joins TRBV18 and TRBJ2-3; TRBD2 might be the D (5 bases). Germline lookup yields CDR1 KGHSH and CDR2 LQKENI. This CDR3 is built from 17 residues. V was pared by 0 bases and J by 0 bases, with 13 bases between.

The chain is built from TRBV2 and TRBJ2-3; tentative D call: TRBD2 (7 bases). Trimming shortened V by 7 bases and J by 5 bases, and 22 bases separated the two germline ends. This CDR3 has 16 amino acids. CDR1 and CDR2 (germline): SNHLY, FYNNEI. CDR3 region: CASKIVGTGGGDTQYF. CDR3 nucleotide sequence: TGTGCCAGCAAGATTGTCGGAACGGGGGGCGGAGATACGCAGTATTTT.

This clone was observed once. The chain employs TRBV5-1 and TRBJ2-1; 10 positions match TRBD2. CDR1 is SGHRS and CDR2 is YFSETQ in the germline V gene. The V gene end was trimmed by 7 bases and the J gene end by 9 bases; junction bases not matched to a gene: 10. CDR3 size: 14 residues. The CDR3 DNA sequence: TGCGCCAGCGCTAGCGGGAGAAGCGGTGGTGAGCAGTTCTTC. Its translation: CASASGRSGGEQFF.